This TCR beta chain was identified in a study of OX40 agonist ivuxolimab in advanced cancers. Study observations and caveats: Among T cells, CD8+ cells averaged more expanded clones than CD4+ cells.

This clone has just one count. Its antigen is not identified. Clones were sequenced by immunoSEQ multiplex PCR, and TCRdb holds only the in-frame ones, with some missing. The sample lists roughly 74,000 clones; approximately 84% were seen once. V dropped 8 bases and J dropped 8 bases, with 21 bases sitting between them. The CDR3 is 14 amino acids. The germline V gene has CDR1 MNHEY and CDR2 SMNVEV (reference sequence). The sequencing used CD4+ or CD8+ T cells sorted from blood, collected in a trial of the OX40 agonist ivuxolimab. The TCR comes from an adult with an advanced solid tumor such as melanoma, head and neck, liver or kidney cancer. The chain is built from TRBV27 and TRBJ1-2, with D possibly being TRBD1 (5 bases). The CDR3 DNA reads TGTGCCAGCGCTTTGGCAGGGTCCGAAGCGGGCTACACCTTC. It translates to CASALAGSEAGYTF.